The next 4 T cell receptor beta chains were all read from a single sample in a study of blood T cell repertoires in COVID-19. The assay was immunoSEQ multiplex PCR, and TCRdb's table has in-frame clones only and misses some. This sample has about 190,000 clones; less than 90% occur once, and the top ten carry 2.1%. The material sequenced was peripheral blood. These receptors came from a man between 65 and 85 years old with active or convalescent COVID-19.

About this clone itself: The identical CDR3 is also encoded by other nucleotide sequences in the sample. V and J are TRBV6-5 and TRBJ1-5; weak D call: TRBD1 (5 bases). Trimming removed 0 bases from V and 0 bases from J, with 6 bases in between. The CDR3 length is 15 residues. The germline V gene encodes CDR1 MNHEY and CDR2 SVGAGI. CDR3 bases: TGTGCCAGCAGTTACTCTAGGGGTAGCAATCAGCCCCAGCATTTT. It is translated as CASSYSRGSNQPQHF.

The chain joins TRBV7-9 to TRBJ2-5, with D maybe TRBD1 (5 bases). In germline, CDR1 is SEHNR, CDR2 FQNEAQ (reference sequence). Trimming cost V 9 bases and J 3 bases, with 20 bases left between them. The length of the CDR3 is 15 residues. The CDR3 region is CASSGPMHDKETQYF. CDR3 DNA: TGTGCCAGTTCAGGGCCCATGCATGATAAAGAGACCCAGTACTTC.

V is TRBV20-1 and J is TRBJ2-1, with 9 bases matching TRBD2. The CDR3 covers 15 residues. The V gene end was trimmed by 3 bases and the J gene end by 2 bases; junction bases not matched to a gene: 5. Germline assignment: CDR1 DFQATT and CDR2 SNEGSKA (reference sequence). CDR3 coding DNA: TGCAGTGCTAGTGGGGTAGCGGGGGCCTACAATGAGCAGTTCTTC. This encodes CSASGVAGAYNEQFF.

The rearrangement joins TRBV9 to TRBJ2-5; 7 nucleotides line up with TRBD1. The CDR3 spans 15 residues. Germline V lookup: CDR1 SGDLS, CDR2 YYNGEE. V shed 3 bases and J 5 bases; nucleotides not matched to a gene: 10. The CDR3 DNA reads TGTGCCAGCAGCGCCGCTACAGGGGTGGGCGAGACCCAGTACTTC. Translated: CASSAATGVGETQYF.